This is a list of T cell receptor delta chains from one sample in a study of Vδ1+ human thymocytes. TCRdb re-called the multiplex PCR reads using CATT. This sample has some 55,000 delta-chain clones, with approximately 15% found just once. Sequenced material: Vdelta1+ gamma-delta thymocytes from the thymus. Receptors originate from a boy younger than two who had congenital heart surgery. Each CDR3 is given with its conserved first and last residue. A D gene is named only where the DNA matches it firmly. Expanded clones get a size class; other rows say once, few or many, or leave the size out.

clone size: -; V gene: TRDV1; D gene: TRDD3; J gene: TRDJ1; CDR3 DNA: TGTGCTCTTGGGGAAGCTTCCTTATACTGGGGGATGAAACTCATCTTT; CDR3 protein: CALGEASLYWGMKLIF
clone size: -; V gene: TRDV1; D gene: -; J gene: TRDJ1; CDR3 DNA: TGTGCTCTTGGGGAACTAGCTTCCTACGATGGGGGATTGAACCTAAACACCGATAAACTCATCTTT; CDR3 protein: CALGELASYDGGLNLNTDKLIF
clone size: -; V gene: TRDV1; D gene: -; J gene: TRDJ1; CDR3 DNA: TGTGCTCTTGGGCATTGGGGGTACACCGATAAACTCATCTTT; CDR3 protein: CALGHWGYTDKLIF
clone size: -; V gene: TRDV1; D gene: -; J gene: TRDJ1; CDR3 DNA: TGTGCTCTTGGGGAAAGGTTTGGATCCTTCCTACCTAAAGGGGTCTACTGGGGGACCAACACCGATAAACTCATCTTT; CDR3 protein: CALGERFGSFLPKGVYWGTNTDKLIF
clone size: few; V gene: TRDV1; D gene: TRDD2; J gene: TRDJ1; CDR3 DNA: TGTGCTCTTGGGGAAGTTCATTACGTGTTCCTACGTTTAGGCAACACCGATAAACTCATCTTT; CDR3 protein: CALGEVHYVFLRLGNTDKLIF
clone size: -; V gene: TRDV1; D gene: -; J gene: TRDJ1; CDR3 DNA: TGTGCTCTTGGGGAACCTCTCCTTCCTAACTGGGGGAGCCCCGAGTACACCGATAAACTCATCTTT; CDR3 protein: CALGEPLLPNWGSPEYTDKLIF
clone size: -; V gene: TRDV1; D gene: -; J gene: TRDJ1; CDR3 DNA: TGTGCTCTTGGGGAACAGTGGGGACCTACGACCGATAAACTCATCTTT; CDR3 protein: CALGEQWGPTTDKLIF
clone size: -; V gene: TRDV1; D gene: -; J gene: TRDJ1; CDR3 DNA: TGTGCTCTTGGGGAAATTGGGGGGGTGGTGACGGCCGATAAACTCATCTTT; CDR3 protein: CALGEIGGVVTADKLIF
clone size: -; V gene: TRDV1; D gene: -; J gene: TRDJ1; CDR3 DNA: TGTGCTCTTGGGGAACTAGGGTGGGGATCAGTCGATAAACTCATCTTT; CDR3 protein: CALGELGWGSVDKLIF
clone size: few; V gene: TRDV1; D gene: TRDD3; J gene: TRDJ1; CDR3 DNA: TGTGCTCTTGGGGAACCACTCCCTTTCTGGGGGATACGGCAACTCATCTTT; CDR3 protein: CALGEPLPFWGIRQLIF
clone size: -; V gene: TRDV1; D gene: TRDD3; J gene: TRDJ1; CDR3 DNA: TGTGCTCTTGGGGAACTGGCCTTCCTGGTTGGGGATACGCGGCGCACCGATAAACTCATCTTT; CDR3 protein: CALGELAFLVGDTRRTDKLIF
clone size: -; V gene: TRDV1; D gene: TRDD2; J gene: TRDJ1; CDR3 DNA: TGTGCTCTTGGGGACCCCTTCCTTTCCCCAGCTCACCGGGCCGATAAACTCATCTTT; CDR3 protein: CALGDPFLSPAHRADKLIF
clone size: few; V gene: TRDV1; D gene: -; J gene: TRDJ1; CDR3 DNA: TGTGCTCTTGGGGAACAGGGTGGGCTTCCTCGTTTCTACACCGATAAACTCATCTTT; CDR3 protein: CALGEQGGLPRFYTDKLIF
clone size: few; V gene: TRDV1; D gene: TRDD3; J gene: TRDJ1; CDR3 DNA: TGTGCTCTTGGGGATCTCGTTTCCTACAGCTGGGGGATACGGTTCACCGATAAACTCATCTTT; CDR3 protein: CALGDLVSYSWGIRFTDKLIF
clone size: -; V gene: TRDV1; D gene: -; J gene: TRDJ1; CDR3 DNA: TGTGCTCTTGGGGAAAAGAGCCTTTCTTCCACCCCGTGGACCGATAAACTCATCTTT; CDR3 protein: CALGEKSLSSTPWTDKLIF
clone size: -; V gene: TRDV1; D gene: TRDD3; J gene: TRDJ1; CDR3 DNA: TGTGCTCTTGGGGAAATCAGGGAAGGGTACTGGGGGATCCTGTACACCGATAAACTCATCTTT; CDR3 protein: CALGEIREGYWGILYTDKLIF
clone size: -; V gene: TRDV1; D gene: TRDD2; J gene: TRDJ1; CDR3 DNA: TGTGCTCTTGGGCGTCCAGTTTCCTACGTCGCTGGGAGGAAAGGCACCAATAAACTCATCTTT; CDR3 protein: CALGRPVSYVAGRKGTNKLIF
clone size: few; V gene: TRDV1; D gene: -; J gene: TRDJ1; CDR3 DNA: TGTGCTCTTGGGATACCCATCCAAACCGATAAACTCATCTTT; CDR3 protein: CALGIPIQTDKLIF
clone size: -; V gene: TRDV1; D gene: -; J gene: TRDJ1; CDR3 DNA: TGTGCTCTTGGGGAAGACGGGGGAAAAGGCTGGCCGTACACCGATAAACTCATCTTT; CDR3 protein: CALGEDGGKGWPYTDKLIF
clone size: few; V gene: TRDV1; D gene: TRDD3; J gene: TRDJ1; CDR3 DNA: TGTGCTCTTGGGGAACTAGTCTGGAGCGTTTTGGCGTATGGGGATACGTCCGATAAACTCATCTTT; CDR3 protein: CALGELVWSVLAYGDTSDKLIF
clone size: few; V gene: TRDV1; D gene: TRDD3; J gene: TRDJ1; CDR3 DNA: TGTGCTCTTGGGGATATGTCGGACCTTCCCGCGTACTGGGGGAGCTATTACACCGATAAACTCATCTTT; CDR3 protein: CALGDMSDLPAYWGSYYTDKLIF
clone size: -; V gene: TRDV1; D gene: -; J gene: TRDJ1; CDR3 DNA: TGTGCTCTTGGGGAAATTGCCCCTCTGCTCCGAGGCGACCCTCTCCATTTCTACACCGATAAACTCATCTTT; CDR3 protein: CALGEIAPLLRGDPLHFYTDKLIF
clone size: few; V gene: TRDV1; D gene: TRDD3; J gene: TRDJ2; CDR3 DNA: TGTGCTCTTGGGGAGCTACTATGGGGGGGCCGAACTGGGGGTGATTTGACAGCACAACTCTTCTTT; CDR3 protein: CALGELLWGGRTGGDLTAQLFF
clone size: few; V gene: TRDV1; D gene: -; J gene: TRDJ2; CDR3 DNA: TGTGCTCTTGGGGAAACCTTAGAAGGAGTCCTCGAAGACCCTCTGGGTTCAGCACAACTCTTCTTT; CDR3 protein: CALGETLEGVLEDPLGSAQLFF
clone size: once; V gene: TRDV1; D gene: TRDD3; J gene: TRDJ1; CDR3 DNA: TGTGCTCTTGGGGAAGGGCCGTACTGGGGGATACCTGACACCGATAAACTCATCTTT; CDR3 protein: CALGEGPYWGIPDTDKLIF
clone size: -; V gene: TRDV1; D gene: -; J gene: TRDJ1; CDR3 DNA: TGTGCTCTTGGGGAACTCACTCAATATGTACCGTACACCGATAAACTCATCTTT; CDR3 protein: CALGELTQYVPYTDKLIF
clone size: -; V gene: TRDV1; D gene: -; J gene: TRDJ1; CDR3 DNA: TGTGCTCGTGGGGAAGGGAGGGGAACCACCGATAAACTCATCTTT; CDR3 protein: CARGEGRGTTDKLIF
clone size: -; V gene: TRDV1; D gene: TRDD3; J gene: TRDJ1; CDR3 DNA: TGTGCTCTTGGGGAACACCTGGGGGCTCCCTCGTACACCGATAAACTCATCTTT; CDR3 protein: CALGEHLGAPSYTDKLIF
clone size: -; V gene: TRDV1; D gene: -; J gene: TRDJ1; CDR3 DNA: TGTGCTCTTGGGGCGAGTTGTGCGGGACGTAAGTACACCGATAAACTCATCTTT; CDR3 protein: CALGASCAGRKYTDKLIF
clone size: few; V gene: TRDV3; D gene: TRDD2; J gene: TRDJ1; CDR3 DNA: TGTGCCTTTAAACGGCGAGACCTTCCTAGGTTACGTACTGGTTTACGAGGGGGGTACACCGATAAACTCATCTTT; CDR3 protein: CAFKRRDLPRLRTGLRGGYTDKLIF
clone size: -; V gene: TRDV1; D gene: TRDD3; J gene: TRDJ1; CDR3 DNA: TGTGCTCTTGGGGACTTCCACGGAAAACAGAACTGGGGGATACCCGCCTGTAATAAACTCATCTTT; CDR3 protein: CALGDFHGKQNWGIPACNKLIF
clone size: -; V gene: TRDV1; D gene: -; J gene: TRDJ1; CDR3 DNA: TGTGCTCTTGGGTTAACTTTCCTTCGTAACTTGGGGGTTACAAAACTCATCTTT; CDR3 protein: CALGLTFLRNLGVTKLIF
clone size: -; V gene: TRDV1; D gene: TRDD3; J gene: TRDJ2; CDR3 DNA: TGTGCTCTTGGGGAACCCCTTCCTAACCCGAACTGGGGGATACGGTGGGCAGCACAACTCTTCTTT; CDR3 protein: CALGEPLPNPNWGIRWAAQLFF
clone size: -; V gene: TRDV1; D gene: TRDD3; J gene: TRDJ1; CDR3 DNA: TGTGCTCTATCGGGGATACGCACCGATAAACTCATCTTT; CDR3 protein: CALSGIRTDKLIF
clone size: -; V gene: TRDV1; D gene: -; J gene: TRDJ1; CDR3 DNA: TGTGCTCTTGGGGAAACCTGGGGTCCGTACACCGATAAACTCATCTTT; CDR3 protein: CALGETWGPYTDKLIF
clone size: few; V gene: TRDV1; D gene: TRDD3; J gene: TRDJ1; CDR3 DNA: TGTGCTCTTGGGGAAAGACCTCTACGGAGGGATACGTACACCGATAAACTCATCTTT; CDR3 protein: CALGERPLRRDTYTDKLIF
clone size: -; V gene: TRDV1; D gene: -; J gene: TRDJ1; CDR3 DNA: TGTGCTCTTGGGGAACCCAATGGGGGGCAGTTTAACACCGATAAACTCATCTTT; CDR3 protein: CALGEPNGGQFNTDKLIF
clone size: few; V gene: TRDV1; D gene: -; J gene: TRDJ1; CDR3 DNA: TGTGCTCTTGGGCATACCCGCCTTCCCCATGGACTGGGACCTTGGTTACAGACCGATAAACTCATCTTT; CDR3 protein: CALGHTRLPHGLGPWLQTDKLIF
clone size: few; V gene: TRDV1; D gene: TRDD3; J gene: TRDJ1; CDR3 DNA: TGTGCTCTTGGGGAACTTCCCTTCCCCTGGGGGATACGAGGGGCCGATAAACTCATCTTT; CDR3 protein: CALGELPFPWGIRGADKLIF
clone size: few; V gene: TRDV1; D gene: -; J gene: TRDJ1; CDR3 DNA: TGTGCTCTTGGGGAAAGGGGCCCTCATTACACCGATAAACTCATCTTT; CDR3 protein: CALGERGPHYTDKLIF
clone size: few; V gene: TRDV1; D gene: TRDD3; J gene: TRDJ1; CDR3 DNA: TGTGCTCTTGCCCTACCTAGTACTGGGGTGGACTACACCGATAAACTCATCTTT; CDR3 protein: CALALPSTGVDYTDKLIF
clone size: -; V gene: TRDV1; D gene: TRDD3; J gene: TRDJ1; CDR3 DNA: TGTGCTCTTGGGGAACTTTCCCCTGAGGACTGGGGGATACGGGGGTACACCGATAAACTCATCTTT; CDR3 protein: CALGELSPEDWGIRGYTDKLIF
clone size: once; V gene: TRDV1; D gene: -; J gene: TRDJ1; CDR3 DNA: TGTGCTCTTGGGGAACTTACTGGGACACTAAGTGGGGCAAAACTCATCTTT; CDR3 protein: CALGELTGTLSGAKLIF
clone size: few; V gene: TRDV1; D gene: TRDD3; J gene: TRDJ1; CDR3 DNA: TGTGCTCTTGGGGAAGTGGGATACGGTGGGCATAAACTCATCTTT; CDR3 protein: CALGEVGYGGHKLIF
clone size: -; V gene: TRDV1; D gene: -; J gene: TRDJ2; CDR3 DNA: TGTGCTCTTGGGAAACGGGCCTTACCACAACTCTTCTTT; CDR3 protein: CALGKRALPQLFF
clone size: few; V gene: TRDV1; D gene: TRDD3; J gene: TRDJ1; CDR3 DNA: TGTGCTCTTGGGGAACTTCCGGGCTGGGGGACCGATAAACTCATCTTT; CDR3 protein: CALGELPGWGTDKLIF
clone size: few; V gene: TRDV1; D gene: TRDD3; J gene: TRDJ1; CDR3 DNA: TGTGCTCTTGGGGGAACGAGGGGGATGACGTACACCGATAAACTCATCTTT; CDR3 protein: CALGGTRGMTYTDKLIF
clone size: few; V gene: TRDV1; D gene: -; J gene: TRDJ1; CDR3 DNA: TGTGCTCTTGGGGAACTGGTTTGGGTCCTAGGAACGTACACCGATAAACTCATCTTT; CDR3 protein: CALGELVWVLGTYTDKLIF
clone size: few; V gene: TRDV1; D gene: -; J gene: TRDJ1; CDR3 DNA: TGTGCTCTTGGGGAACAGTCCGCGAAAAACCCCACCGATAAACTCATCTTT; CDR3 protein: CALGEQSAKNPTDKLIF
clone size: -; V gene: TRDV1; D gene: TRDD2; J gene: TRDJ1; CDR3 DNA: TGTGCTCTCTCCTTCCTACCAATACTGAAACTCATCTTT; CDR3 protein: CALSFLPILKLIF